This T cell receptor beta chain was documented in a study of blood T cell repertoires in COVID-19. Which cohort a participant joined came from the clinical history participants gave. In the authors' methods: Amplification with reference gene primers provided the estimates of nucleated cell counts. TCRdb's copy holds only in-frame clones and misses some; the assay was immunoSEQ multiplex PCR. V, J and clone size reflect that table, while D and trimming were determined from the DNA. This table has around 150,000 clones, approximately 83% appearing once. Looked up from germline, CDR1 is LGHDT and CDR2 is YNNKEL (reference sequence). V gave up 0 bases and J gave up 5 bases, with 7 bases separating them. CDR3 length: 13 amino acids.

Sequences were obtained from PBMCs or T cells enriched from blood (not recorded which). This chain connects TRBV3-1 (or the pseudogene TRBV3-2) to TRBJ1-2; D not certain. This receptor was obtained from a man between 65 and 85 years old who had been exposed to COVID-19. The chain's CDR3 is CASSQDGPYGYTF. The CDR3 region has the DNA TGTGCCAGCAGCCAAGATGGGCCTTATGGCTACACCTTC.